This paragraph covers one T cell receptor (beta chain) sequence. The antigen remains undetermined. PCR employed 60 Vbeta and 13 Jbeta primers. The assay was immunoSEQ multiplex PCR, and TCRdb's table has in-frame clones only and misses some. The sample lists 130,000 or so clones; around 77% were seen once. This sample was taken from a study of cytomegalovirus exposure and HLA in healthy donors. Overall study findings and caveats: Immune exposure information available was restricted to CMV serostatus.

Germline V gene sequence: CDR1 MDHEN, CDR2 SYDVKM. The V end lost 6 bases, the J end lost 3 bases, and 15 bases lay between the germline ends. The CDR3 spans 15 residues. At collection, donors were nominally healthy, but unrecorded immune exposures were probable. The chain employs TRBV28 and TRBJ1-5; D unresolved. The source of this sequence is a male donor in good health and CMV-seropositive. Sequencing was done on a sample of PBMCs. The CDR3 sequence: CASSRLEGFNQPQHF. The CDR3 nucleotides read TGTGCCAGCAGCCGCTTGGAGGGTTTCAATCAGCCCCAGCATTTT.